This T cell receptor beta chain is from a study of a mutant IDH1 vaccine in newly diagnosed glioma. Study as a whole: Mean patient age was around 40 years; approximately 62% were male and about 40% female. The earlier regimen, radiotherapy, temozolomide, or both, was most often both.

As concerns this clone: The antigen remains unidentified.

As to time point: baseline, week 1 (first vaccination visit). This sample's treatment: pre-vaccination baseline after standard-of-care therapy. Measured with immunoSEQ multiplex PCR; TCRdb has only the in-frame clones, and not every one. The sample contains tens of thousands of clones, 70% to 90% of which appear only once. The CDR3 is 14 residues long. Germline V gene sequence: CDR1 MNHEY, CDR2 SVGAGI. J lost 6 bases, V lost 6 bases, and 4 bases had no gene match. Points from the study as a whole: Seemingly, top peripheral T cell clonotype changes bore no relation to pseudoprogression.

The sequencing used PBMCs, collected from a glioma patient treated with radiotherapy, temozolomide or both. The source of this sequence is a young man with glioma. The gene calls are TRBV6-5 and TRBJ2-3, with 12 bases that match TRBD2. The CDR3 DNA is TGTGCCAGCAGACTAGCGGGGGGCCTGGATACGCAGTATTTT. Translating it yields CASRLAGGLDTQYF.